The rows below give T cell receptor beta chains drawn from one sample of a study of blood T cell repertoires in COVID-19. Clones were sequenced by immunoSEQ multiplex PCR, and TCRdb holds only the in-frame ones, with some missing. The table has 100,000 to 150,000 clones, approximately 83% seen once. Input material: peripheral blood. The receptor set was obtained from a man in his fifties or sixties with acute or convalescent COVID-19. CDR3s include the opening cysteine and the closing phenylalanine or tryptophan. D genes are given only for firm matches. The size of a clone is reported for some rows only, either as once, few or many, or as a class for expanded clones.

v_call: TRBV29-1
d_call: .
clone_size: .
j_call: TRBJ1-1
cdr3_nt: TGCAGCGTTGAAGAGTGGCAAATTAACACTGAAGCTTTCTTT
cdr3_aa: CSVEEWQINTEAFF

v_call: TRBV6-1
d_call: .
clone_size: .
j_call: TRBJ1-1
cdr3_nt: TGTGCCAGCAGCCTACAGAGGGGGATAGGCTCTGAAGCTTTCTTT
cdr3_aa: CASSLQRGIGSEAFF

v_call: TRBV5-1
d_call: TRBD1
clone_size: .
j_call: TRBJ1-2
cdr3_nt: TGCGCCAGCAGTTCGACAGGGGCCTCGGGGGGCTACACCTTC
cdr3_aa: CASSSTGASGGYTF

v_call: TRBV5-5
d_call: TRBD2
clone_size: .
j_call: TRBJ2-1
cdr3_nt: TGTGCCAGCAGCTCCGGACTAGCGGGCGCCCCCTACAATGAGCAGTTCTTC
cdr3_aa: CASSSGLAGAPYNEQFF

v_call: TRBV18
d_call: .
clone_size: .
j_call: TRBJ1-1
cdr3_nt: TGTGCCAGCTCACCAGGAGGGCTCGAAGCTTTCTTT
cdr3_aa: CASSPGGLEAFF

v_call: TRBV28
d_call: TRBD2
clone_size: .
j_call: TRBJ2-3
cdr3_nt: TGTGCCACATCTAGCGGGAGCACAGATACGCAGTATTTT
cdr3_aa: CATSSGSTDTQYF

v_call: TRBV5-1
d_call: TRBD1
clone_size: .
j_call: TRBJ1-1
cdr3_nt: TGCGCCAGCAGCTTCACAGGGGCGAACACTGAAGCTTTCTTT
cdr3_aa: CASSFTGANTEAFF

v_call: TRBV6-1
d_call: .
clone_size: .
j_call: TRBJ1-5
cdr3_nt: TGTGCCAGCAGTGAAGGGCAGGGTGGCAATCAGCCCCAGCATTTT
cdr3_aa: CASSEGQGGNQPQHF

v_call: TRBV28
d_call: TRBD2
clone_size: once
j_call: TRBJ2-7
cdr3_nt: TGTGCCAGCAGAGCCGGGGGGAACCCCTACGAGCAGTACTTC
cdr3_aa: CASRAGGNPYEQYF

v_call: TRBV18
d_call: .
clone_size: many
j_call: TRBJ2-5
cdr3_nt: TGTGCCAGCTCACCACGCATAGGGGTTGAGACCCAGTACTTC
cdr3_aa: CASSPRIGVETQYF

v_call: TRBV19
d_call: TRBD1
clone_size: once
j_call: TRBJ2-6
cdr3_nt: TGTGCCAGTAGAGGCGGGACCCGGACAGGGTTCCCTTGGGGGGCCAACGTCCTGACTTTC
cdr3_aa: CASRGGTRTGFPWGANVLTF

v_call: TRBV28
d_call: .
clone_size: .
j_call: TRBJ1-2
cdr3_nt: TGTGCCAGCGAAACAGGAGAGAACTATGGCTACACCTTC
cdr3_aa: CASETGENYGYTF

v_call: TRBV10-3
d_call: .
clone_size: many
j_call: TRBJ1-3
cdr3_nt: TGTGCCATCAGTGGGACAGTCTCTGGAAACACCATATATTTT
cdr3_aa: CAISGTVSGNTIYF

v_call: TRBV5-1
d_call: .
clone_size: .
j_call: TRBJ1-5
cdr3_nt: TGCGCCAGCAGCTCGACAGGTATCAATCAGCCCCAGCATTTT
cdr3_aa: CASSSTGINQPQHF